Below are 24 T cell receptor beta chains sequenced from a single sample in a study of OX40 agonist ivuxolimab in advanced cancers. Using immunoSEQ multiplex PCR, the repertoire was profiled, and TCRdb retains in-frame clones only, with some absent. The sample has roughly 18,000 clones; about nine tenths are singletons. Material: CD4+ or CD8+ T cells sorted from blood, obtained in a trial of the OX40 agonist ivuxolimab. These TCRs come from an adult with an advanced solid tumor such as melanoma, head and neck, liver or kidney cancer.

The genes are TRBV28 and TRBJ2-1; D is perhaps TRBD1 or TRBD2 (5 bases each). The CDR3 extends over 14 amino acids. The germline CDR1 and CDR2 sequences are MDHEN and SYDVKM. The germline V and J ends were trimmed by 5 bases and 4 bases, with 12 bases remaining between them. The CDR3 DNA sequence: TGTGCCAGCAGTCCTAGGGACGGATACAATGAGCAGTTCTTC. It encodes CASSPRDGYNEQFF.

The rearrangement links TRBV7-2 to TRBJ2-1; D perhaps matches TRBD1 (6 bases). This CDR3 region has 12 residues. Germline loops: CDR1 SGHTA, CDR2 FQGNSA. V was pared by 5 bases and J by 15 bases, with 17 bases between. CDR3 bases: TGTGCCAGCAGCCTAACCGGGACATTTCTGTTCTTC. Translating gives CASSLTGTFLFF. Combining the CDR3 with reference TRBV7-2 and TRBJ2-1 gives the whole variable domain GAGVSQSPSNKVTEKGKDVELRCDPISGHTALYWYRQSLGQGLEFLIYFQGNSAPDKSGLPSDRFSAERTGGSVSTLTIQRTQQEDSAVYLCASSLTGTFLFFGPGTRLTVL.

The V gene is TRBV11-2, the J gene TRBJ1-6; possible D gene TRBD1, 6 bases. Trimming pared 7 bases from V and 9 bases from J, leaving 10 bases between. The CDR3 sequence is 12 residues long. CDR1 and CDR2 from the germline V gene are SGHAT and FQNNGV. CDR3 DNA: TGTGCCAGCACCGCAGGGGCTTCACCCCTCCACTTT. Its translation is CASTAGASPLHF.

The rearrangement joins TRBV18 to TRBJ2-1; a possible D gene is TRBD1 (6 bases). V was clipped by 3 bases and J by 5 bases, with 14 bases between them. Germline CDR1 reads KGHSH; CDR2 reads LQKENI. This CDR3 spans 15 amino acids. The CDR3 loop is CASSPNFGTNNEQFF. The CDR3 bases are TGTGCCAGCTCACCCAATTTCGGGACAAACAATGAGCAGTTCTTC.

The CDR3 sequence is CASSPETSGAYNEQFF. The CDR3 DNA reads TGTGCCAGCAGTCCAGAGACTAGCGGTGCCTACAATGAGCAGTTCTTC. This sequence joins TRBV28 and TRBJ2-1; 9 nucleotides align to TRBD2. The CDR3 sequence is 16 residues long. Looked up from germline, CDR1 is MDHEN and CDR2 is SYDVKM. Trimming took 5 bases from V and 2 from J; bases not matched to a gene: 7.

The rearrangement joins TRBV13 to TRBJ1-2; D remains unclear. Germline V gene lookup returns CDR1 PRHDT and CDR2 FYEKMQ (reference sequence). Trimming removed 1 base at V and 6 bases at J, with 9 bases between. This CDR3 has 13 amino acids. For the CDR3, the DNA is TGTGCCAGCAGCTTAGAAAACAGCAATGGCTACACCTTC. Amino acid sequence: CASSLENSNGYTF.

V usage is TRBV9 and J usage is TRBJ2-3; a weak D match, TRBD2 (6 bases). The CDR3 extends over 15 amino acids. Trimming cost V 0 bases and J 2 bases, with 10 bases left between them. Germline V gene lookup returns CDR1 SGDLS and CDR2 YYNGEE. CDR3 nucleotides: TGTGCCAGCAGCGTAGAAGGGCGGGACACAGATACGCAGTATTTT. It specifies CASSVEGRDTDTQYF.

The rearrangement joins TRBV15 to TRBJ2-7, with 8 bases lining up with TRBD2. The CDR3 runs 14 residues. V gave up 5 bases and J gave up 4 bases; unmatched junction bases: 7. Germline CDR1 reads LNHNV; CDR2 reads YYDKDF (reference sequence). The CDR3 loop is CATSVSGIGYEQYF. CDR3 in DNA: TGTGCCACCAGCGTTAGCGGGATTGGTTACGAGCAGTACTTC.

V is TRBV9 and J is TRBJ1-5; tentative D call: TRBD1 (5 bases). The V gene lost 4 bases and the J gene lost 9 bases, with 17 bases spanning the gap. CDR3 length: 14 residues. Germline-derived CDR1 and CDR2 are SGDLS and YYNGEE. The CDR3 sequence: CASSPGSGERPQHF. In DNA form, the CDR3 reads TGTGCCAGCAGCCCCGGTTCGGGGGAGCGGCCCCAGCATTTT.

CDR3: CASSGRDNTEAFF. The CDR3 DNA reads as TGTGCCAGCAGTGGAAGGGATAACACTGAAGCTTTCTTT. The chain joins TRBV2 to TRBJ1-1; D not resolved. V lost 4 bases to trimming and J lost 2 bases, with 8 bases between them. Germline V gene lookup returns CDR1 SNHLY and CDR2 FYNNEI. This CDR3 is built from 13 residues.

In DNA form, the CDR3 reads TGCGCCAGCAGCCAAGGGACATCAAATCACCTGGAGCAGTACTTC. It specifies CASSQGTSNHLEQYF. V and J are TRBV4-3 and TRBJ2-7, with TRBD1 as a possible D gene (5 bases). The V end lost 1 base, the J end lost 7 bases, and 17 bases lay between the germline ends. Germline V gene sequence: CDR1 LGHNA, CDR2 YSLEER. CDR3 size: 15 residues.

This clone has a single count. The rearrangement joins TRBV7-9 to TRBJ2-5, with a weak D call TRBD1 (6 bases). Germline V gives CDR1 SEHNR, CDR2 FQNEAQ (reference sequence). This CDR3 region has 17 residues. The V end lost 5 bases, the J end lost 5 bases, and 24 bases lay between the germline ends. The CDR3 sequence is CASSPQEQGVIRETQYF. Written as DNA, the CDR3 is TGTGCCAGCAGCCCCCAGGAACAGGGAGTAATCCGGGAGACCCAGTACTTC.

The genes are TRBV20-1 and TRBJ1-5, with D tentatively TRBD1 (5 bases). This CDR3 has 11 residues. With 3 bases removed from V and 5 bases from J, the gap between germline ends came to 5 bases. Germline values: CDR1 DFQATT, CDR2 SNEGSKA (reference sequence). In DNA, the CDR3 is TGCAGTGCTAGGGGGGATCAGCCCCAGCATTTT. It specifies CSARGDQPQHF.

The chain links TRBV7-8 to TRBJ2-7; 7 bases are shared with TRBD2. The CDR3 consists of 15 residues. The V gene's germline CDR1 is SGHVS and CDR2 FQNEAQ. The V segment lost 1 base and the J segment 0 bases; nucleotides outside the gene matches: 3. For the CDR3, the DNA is TGTGCCAGCAGCTTAGGGGCTAGCGGCTCCTACGAGCAGTACTTC. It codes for CASSLGASGSYEQYF.

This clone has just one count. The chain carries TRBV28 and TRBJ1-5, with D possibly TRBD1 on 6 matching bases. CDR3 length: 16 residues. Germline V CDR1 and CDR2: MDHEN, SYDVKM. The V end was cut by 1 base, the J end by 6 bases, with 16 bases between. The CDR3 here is CASSLFPGGGIQPQHF. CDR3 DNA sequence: TGTGCCAGCAGTTTATTTCCCGGGGGCGGTATTCAGCCCCAGCATTTT.

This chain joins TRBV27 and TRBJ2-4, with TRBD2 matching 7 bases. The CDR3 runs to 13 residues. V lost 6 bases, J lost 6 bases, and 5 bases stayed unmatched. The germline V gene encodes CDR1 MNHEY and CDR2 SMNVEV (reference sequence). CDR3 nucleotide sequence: TGTGCCAGCAGGGGAGGGGCAATAAACATTCAGTACTTC. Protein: CASRGGAINIQYF.

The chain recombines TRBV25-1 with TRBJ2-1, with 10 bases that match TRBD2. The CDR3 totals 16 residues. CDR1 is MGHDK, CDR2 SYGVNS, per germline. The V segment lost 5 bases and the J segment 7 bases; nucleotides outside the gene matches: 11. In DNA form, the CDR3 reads TGTGCCAGCAGTACCGAAGCGGGAGGGGAAGGGAATGAGCAGTTCTTC. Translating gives CASSTEAGGEGNEQFF.

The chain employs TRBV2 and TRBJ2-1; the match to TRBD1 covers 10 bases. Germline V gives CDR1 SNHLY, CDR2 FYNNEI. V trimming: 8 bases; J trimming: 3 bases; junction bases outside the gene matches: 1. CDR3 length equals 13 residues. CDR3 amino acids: CASRDRGYNEQFF. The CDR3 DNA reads TGTGCCAGCCGGGACAGGGGCTACAATGAGCAGTTCTTC. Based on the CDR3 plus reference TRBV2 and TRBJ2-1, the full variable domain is EPEVTQTPSHQVTQMGQEVILRCVPISNHLYFYWYRQILGQKVEFLVSFYNNEISEKSEIFDDQFSVERPDGSNFTLKIRSTKLEDSAMYFCASRDRGYNEQFFGPGTRLTVL.

The CDR3 sequence: CASGEYGAEQYF. CDR3 bases: TGTGCCAGCGGGGAATACGGGGCCGAGCAGTACTTC. The chain is built from TRBV6-1 and TRBJ2-7, with D perhaps assigned TRBD1 or TRBD2 (5 bases each). The CDR3 sequence is 12 residues long. Trimming pared 8 bases from V and 6 bases from J, leaving 14 bases between. Germline CDR1 MNHNS, CDR2 SASEGT.

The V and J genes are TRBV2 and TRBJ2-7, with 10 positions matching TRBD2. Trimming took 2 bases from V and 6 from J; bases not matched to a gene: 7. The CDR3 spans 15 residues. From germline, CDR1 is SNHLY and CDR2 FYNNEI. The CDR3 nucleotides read TGTGCCAGCAGTGAACTAGCGGGAGAACATAGCGAGCAGTACTTC. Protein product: CASSELAGEHSEQYF.

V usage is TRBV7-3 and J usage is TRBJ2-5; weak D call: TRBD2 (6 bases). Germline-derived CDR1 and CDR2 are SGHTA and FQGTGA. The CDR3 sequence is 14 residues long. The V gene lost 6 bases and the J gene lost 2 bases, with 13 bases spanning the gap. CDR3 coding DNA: TGTGCCAGCAGTTCCTCGGGGGAGCAAGAGACCCAGTACTTC. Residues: CASSSSGEQETQYF.

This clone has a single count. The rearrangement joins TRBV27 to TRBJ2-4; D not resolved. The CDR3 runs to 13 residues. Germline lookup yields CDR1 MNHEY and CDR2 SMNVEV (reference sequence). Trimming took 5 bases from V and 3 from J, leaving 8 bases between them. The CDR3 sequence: CASSPPDKNIQYF. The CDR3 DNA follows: TGTGCCAGCAGTCCCCCGGACAAAAACATTCAGTACTTC.

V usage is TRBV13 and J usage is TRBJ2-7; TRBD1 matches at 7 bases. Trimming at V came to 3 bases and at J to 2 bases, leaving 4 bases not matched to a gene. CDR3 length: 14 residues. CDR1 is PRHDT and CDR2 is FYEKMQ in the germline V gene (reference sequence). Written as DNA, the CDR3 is TGTGCCAGCAGCTTGGGAACAGGGGCCTACGAGCAGTACTTC. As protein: CASSLGTGAYEQYF.

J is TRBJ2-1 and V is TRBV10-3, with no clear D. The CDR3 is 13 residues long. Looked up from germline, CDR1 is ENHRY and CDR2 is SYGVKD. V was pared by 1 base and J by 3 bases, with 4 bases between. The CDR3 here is CAISEYSYNEQFF. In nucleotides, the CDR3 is TGTGCCATCAGTGAGTACAGCTACAATGAGCAGTTCTTC.